Described below is a single T cell receptor (beta chain) sequence and its context. Germline assignment: CDR1 LGHNA and CDR2 YNFKEQ. V gave up 4 bases and J gave up 2 bases, with 9 bases separating them. The CDR3 consists of 14 residues. This record comes from a study of OX40 agonist ivuxolimab in advanced cancers. Profiling relied on immunoSEQ multiplex PCR, and the TCRdb table lists in-frame clones only, not all of them. This table has roughly 74,000 clones, about 93% appearing once. This chain uses TRBV4-2 with TRBJ1-3; D might be TRBD1 (5 bases). This clonotype was obtained from an adult with an advanced solid tumor such as melanoma, head and neck, liver or kidney cancer. Sequencing was performed on CD4+ or CD8+ T cells sorted from blood, taken in a trial of the OX40 agonist ivuxolimab. CDR3 in amino acids: CASSPGRAGNTIYF. The CDR3 DNA reads TGTGCCAGCAGCCCGGGCAGGGCTGGAAACACCATATATTTT.